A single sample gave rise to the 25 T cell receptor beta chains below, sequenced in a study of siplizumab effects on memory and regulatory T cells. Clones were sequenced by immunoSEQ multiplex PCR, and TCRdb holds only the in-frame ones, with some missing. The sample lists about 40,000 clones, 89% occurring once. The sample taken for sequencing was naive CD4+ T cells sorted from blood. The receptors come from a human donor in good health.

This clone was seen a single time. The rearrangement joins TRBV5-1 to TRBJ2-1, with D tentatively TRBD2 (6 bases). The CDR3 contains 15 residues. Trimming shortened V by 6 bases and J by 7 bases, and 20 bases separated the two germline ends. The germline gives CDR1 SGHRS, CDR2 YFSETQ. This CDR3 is CASISGAGSSNEQFF. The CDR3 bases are TGCGCCAGCATTTCCGGAGCCGGGAGTTCGAATGAGCAGTTCTTC.

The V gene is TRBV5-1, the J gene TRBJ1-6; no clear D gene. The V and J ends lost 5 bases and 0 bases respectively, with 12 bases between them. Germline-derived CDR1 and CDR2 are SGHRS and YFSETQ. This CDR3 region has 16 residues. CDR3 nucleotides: TGCGCCAGCAGGCCCCTTGGCAGCTCCTATAATTCACCCCTCCACTTT. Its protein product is CASRPLGSSYNSPLHF.

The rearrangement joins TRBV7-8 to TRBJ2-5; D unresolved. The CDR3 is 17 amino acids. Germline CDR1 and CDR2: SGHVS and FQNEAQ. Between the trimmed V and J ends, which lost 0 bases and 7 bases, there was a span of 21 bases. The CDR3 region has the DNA TGTGCCAGCAGCTTAGCTCGTGTCCCGATAGGGTCGGGGACCCAGTACTTC. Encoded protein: CASSLARVPIGSGTQYF.

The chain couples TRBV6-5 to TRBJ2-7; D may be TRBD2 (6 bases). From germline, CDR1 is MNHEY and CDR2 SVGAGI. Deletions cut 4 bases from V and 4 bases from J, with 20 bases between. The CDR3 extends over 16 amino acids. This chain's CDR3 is CASSSLTDRGRYEQYF. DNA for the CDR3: TGTGCCAGCAGTTCTCTGACCGATCGGGGGAGGTACGAGCAGTACTTC.

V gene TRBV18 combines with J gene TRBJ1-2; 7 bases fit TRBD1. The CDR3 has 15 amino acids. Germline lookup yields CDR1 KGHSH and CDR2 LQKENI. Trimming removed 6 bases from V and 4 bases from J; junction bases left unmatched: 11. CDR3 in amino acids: CASSSLGQNFYGYTF. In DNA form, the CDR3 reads TGTGCCAGCTCTTCGTTGGGACAGAATTTCTATGGCTACACCTTC.

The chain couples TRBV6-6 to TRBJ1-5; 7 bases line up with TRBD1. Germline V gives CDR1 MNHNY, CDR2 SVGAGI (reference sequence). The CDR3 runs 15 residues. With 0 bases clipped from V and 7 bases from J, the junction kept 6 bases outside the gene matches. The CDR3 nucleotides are TGTGCCAGCAGTTACTCGATCACAGGGGAACAGCCCCAGCATTTT. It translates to CASSYSITGEQPQHF.

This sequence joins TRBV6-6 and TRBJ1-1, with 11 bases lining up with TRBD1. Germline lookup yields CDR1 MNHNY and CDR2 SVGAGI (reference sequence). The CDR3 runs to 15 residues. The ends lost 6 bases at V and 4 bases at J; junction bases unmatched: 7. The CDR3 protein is CASRLGQGAFTEAFF. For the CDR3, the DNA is TGTGCCAGCAGACTTGGACAGGGGGCTTTCACTGAAGCTTTCTTT.

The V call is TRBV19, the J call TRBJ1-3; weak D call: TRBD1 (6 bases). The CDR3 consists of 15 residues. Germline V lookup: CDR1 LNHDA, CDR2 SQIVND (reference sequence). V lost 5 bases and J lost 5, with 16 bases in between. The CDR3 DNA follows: TGTGCCAGTAGTCCCTTGGACAGAGATAGAAACACCATATATTTT. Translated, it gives CASSPLDRDRNTIYF.

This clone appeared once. CDR3 nucleotides: TGTGCCAGCAGCTCGATTGGACAGGGGACAGATACGCAGTATTTT. Translating gives CASSSIGQGTDTQYF. The chain employs TRBV27 and TRBJ2-3; TRBD1 aligns across 9 bases. This CDR3 region has 15 residues. Germline-derived CDR1 and CDR2 are MNHEY and SMNVEV (reference sequence). With V trimmed by 6 bases and J by 3 bases, 7 bases remained unmatched.

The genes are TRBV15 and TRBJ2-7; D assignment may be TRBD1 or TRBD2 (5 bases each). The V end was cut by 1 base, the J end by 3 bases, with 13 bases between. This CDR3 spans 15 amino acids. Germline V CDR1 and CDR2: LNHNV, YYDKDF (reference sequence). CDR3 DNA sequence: TGTGCCACCAGCAGAGGAGGGACCGGTTTCTACGAGCAGTACTTC. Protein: CATSRGGTGFYEQYF.

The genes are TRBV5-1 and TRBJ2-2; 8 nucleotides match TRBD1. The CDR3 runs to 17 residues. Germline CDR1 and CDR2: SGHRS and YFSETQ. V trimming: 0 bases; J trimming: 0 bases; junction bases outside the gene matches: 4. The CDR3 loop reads CASSLDGQGANTGELFF. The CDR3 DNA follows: TGCGCCAGCAGCTTGGATGGACAGGGTGCGAACACCGGGGAGCTGTTTTTT.

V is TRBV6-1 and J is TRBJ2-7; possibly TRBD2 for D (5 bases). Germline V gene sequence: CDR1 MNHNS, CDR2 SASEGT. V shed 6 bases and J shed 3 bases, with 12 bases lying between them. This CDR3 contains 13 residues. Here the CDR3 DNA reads TGTGCCAGCAGAACACGGGAAAACTACGAGCAGTACTTC. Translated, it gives CASRTRENYEQYF.

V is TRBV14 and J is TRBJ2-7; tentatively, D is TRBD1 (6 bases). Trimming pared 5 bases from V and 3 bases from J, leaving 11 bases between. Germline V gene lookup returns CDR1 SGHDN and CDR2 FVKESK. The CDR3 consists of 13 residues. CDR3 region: CASSYQQGYEQYF. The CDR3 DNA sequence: TGTGCCAGCAGCTATCAACAGGGCTACGAGCAGTACTTC.

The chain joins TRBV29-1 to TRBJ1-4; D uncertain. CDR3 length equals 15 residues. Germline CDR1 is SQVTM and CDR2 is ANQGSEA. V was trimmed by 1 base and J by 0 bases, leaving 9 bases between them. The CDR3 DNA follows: TGCAGCGTTGAAGCTTTCGGGGCAACTAATGAAAAACTGTTTTTT. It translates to CSVEAFGATNEKLFF.

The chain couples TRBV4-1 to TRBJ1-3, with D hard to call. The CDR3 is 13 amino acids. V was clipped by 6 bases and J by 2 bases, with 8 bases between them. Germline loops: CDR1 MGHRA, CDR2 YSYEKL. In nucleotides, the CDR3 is TGCGCCAGCAGGGAAACCGCTGGAAACACCATATATTTT. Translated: CASRETAGNTIYF.

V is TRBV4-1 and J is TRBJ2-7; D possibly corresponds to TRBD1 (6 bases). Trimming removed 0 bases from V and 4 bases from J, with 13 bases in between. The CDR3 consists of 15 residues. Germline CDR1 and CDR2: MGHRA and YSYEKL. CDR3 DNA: TGCGCCAGCAGCCAAGATGACAGGTCCATTTACGAGCAGTACTTC. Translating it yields CASSQDDRSIYEQYF.

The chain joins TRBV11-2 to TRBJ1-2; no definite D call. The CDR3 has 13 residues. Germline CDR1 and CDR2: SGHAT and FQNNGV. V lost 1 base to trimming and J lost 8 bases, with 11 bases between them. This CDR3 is CASSLGDGPGYTF. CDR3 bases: TGTGCCAGCAGCTTAGGAGACGGACCCGGCTACACCTTC.

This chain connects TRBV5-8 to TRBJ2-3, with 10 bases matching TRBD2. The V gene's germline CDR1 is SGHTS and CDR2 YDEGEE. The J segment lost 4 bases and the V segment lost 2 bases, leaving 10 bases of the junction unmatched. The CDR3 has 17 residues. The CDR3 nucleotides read TGTGCCAGCAGCTTCGGGGGCAGCGGGAGGGGCCCAGATACGCAGTATTTT. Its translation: CASSFGGSGRGPDTQYF.

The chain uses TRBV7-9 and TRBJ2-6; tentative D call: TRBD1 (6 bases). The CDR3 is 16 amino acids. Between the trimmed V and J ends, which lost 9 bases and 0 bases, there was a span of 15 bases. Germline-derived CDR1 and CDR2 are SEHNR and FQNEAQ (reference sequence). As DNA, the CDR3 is TGTGCCAGTCGCCAGACAGGTCGCTCTGGGGCCAACGTCCTGACTTTC. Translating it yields CASRQTGRSGANVLTF.

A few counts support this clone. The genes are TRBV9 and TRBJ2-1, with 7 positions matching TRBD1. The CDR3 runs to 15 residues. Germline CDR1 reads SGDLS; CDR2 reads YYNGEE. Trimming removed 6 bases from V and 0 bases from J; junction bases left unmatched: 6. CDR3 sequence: CASNEGASSYNEQFF. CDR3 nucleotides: TGTGCCAGCAACGAGGGGGCGAGCTCCTACAATGAGCAGTTCTTC.

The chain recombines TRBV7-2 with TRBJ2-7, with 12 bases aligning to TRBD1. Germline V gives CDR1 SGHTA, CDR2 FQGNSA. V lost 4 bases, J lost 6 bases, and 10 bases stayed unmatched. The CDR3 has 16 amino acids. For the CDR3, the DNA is TGTGCCAGCAGCTCTCGGGACAGGGGGCGAGTTAGCGAGCAGTACTTC. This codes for CASSSRDRGRVSEQYF. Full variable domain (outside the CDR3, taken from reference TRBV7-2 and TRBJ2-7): GAGVSQSPSNKVTEKGKDVELRCDPISGHTALYWYRQSLGQGLEFLIYFQGNSAPDKSGLPSDRFSAERTGGSVSTLTIQRTQQEDSAVYLCASSSRDRGRVSEQYFGPGTRLTVT.

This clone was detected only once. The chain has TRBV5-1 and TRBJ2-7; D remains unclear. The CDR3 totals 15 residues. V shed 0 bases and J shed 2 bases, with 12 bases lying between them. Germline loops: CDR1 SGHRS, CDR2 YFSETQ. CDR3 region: CASSLVSGRTYEQYF. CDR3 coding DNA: TGCGCCAGCAGCTTGGTGTCAGGTAGAACCTACGAGCAGTACTTC.

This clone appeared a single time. The CDR3 DNA reads as TGTGCCAGTAGGAAGGTTCCCAGCACAGATACGCAGTATTTT. Residues: CASRKVPSTDTQYF. The gene calls are TRBV19 and TRBJ2-3; D uncertain. The CDR3 runs 14 residues. Germline loops: CDR1 LNHDA, CDR2 SQIVND (reference sequence). Trimming removed 6 bases at V and 0 bases at J, with 10 bases between.

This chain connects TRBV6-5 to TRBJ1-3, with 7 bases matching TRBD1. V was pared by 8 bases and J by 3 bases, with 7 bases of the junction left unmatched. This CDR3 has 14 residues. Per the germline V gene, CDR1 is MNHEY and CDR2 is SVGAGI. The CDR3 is CASAYDRVGNTIYF. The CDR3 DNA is TGTGCCAGCGCGTACGACAGGGTTGGAAACACCATATATTTT.

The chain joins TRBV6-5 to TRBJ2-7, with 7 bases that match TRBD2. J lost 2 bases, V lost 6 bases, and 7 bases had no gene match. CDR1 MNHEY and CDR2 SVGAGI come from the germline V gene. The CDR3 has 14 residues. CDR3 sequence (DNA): TGTGCCAGCAGCCTGAGCGGGGTAACCTACGAGCAGTACTTC. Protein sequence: CASSLSGVTYEQYF.